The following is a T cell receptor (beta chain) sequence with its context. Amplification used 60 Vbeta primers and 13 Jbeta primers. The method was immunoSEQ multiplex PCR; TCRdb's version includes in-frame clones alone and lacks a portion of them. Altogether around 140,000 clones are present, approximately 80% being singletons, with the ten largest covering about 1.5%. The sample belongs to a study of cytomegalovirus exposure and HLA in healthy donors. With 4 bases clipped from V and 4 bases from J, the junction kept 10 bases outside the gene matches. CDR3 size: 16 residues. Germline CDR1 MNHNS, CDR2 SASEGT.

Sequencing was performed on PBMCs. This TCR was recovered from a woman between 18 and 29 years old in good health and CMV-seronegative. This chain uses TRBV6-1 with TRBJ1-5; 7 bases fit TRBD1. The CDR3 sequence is CASSGKGGQVNQPQHF. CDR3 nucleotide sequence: TGTGCCAGCAGTGGGAAGGGCGGACAGGTGAATCAGCCCCAGCATTTT.